This T cell receptor (beta chain) came from a study of human thymus T cells. Study findings and constraints: Repertoires sampled from thymus and blood appeared biased in V and J gene usage. What related research reported was that thymic repertoires overlapped highly among unrelated individuals.

Concerning this clone itself: The antigen is not known.

Thymic material originated from resections removed in the course of corrective heart surgery. Donors were healthy Finnish infants having corrective surgery for congenital heart defects. Trimming at V came to 5 bases and at J to 1 base, leaving 6 bases not matched to a gene. The CDR3 spans 15 residues. Germline CDR1 and CDR2: SGHVS and FNYEAQ. Profiling relied on immunoSEQ multiplex PCR, and the TCRdb table lists in-frame clones only, not all of them. This sample has some 120,000 clones; 90% to 95% occur once, and the top ten carry roughly 0.024%. The source of this sequence is a boy in the first two years of life with a congenital heart defect but otherwise immunologically healthy. This rearrangement joins TRBV7-6 to TRBJ1-2; 8 bases fit TRBD1. The sequencing sample was made of thymus tissue. The CDR3 loop reads CASSLRTGSNYGYTF. The CDR3 DNA follows: TGTGCCAGCAGCCTACGGACAGGGAGTAACTATGGCTACACCTTC.